Shown below are 30 T cell receptor beta chains from a single sample sequenced in a study of blood T cell repertoires in COVID-19. Produced via immunoSEQ multiplex PCR; TCRdb's table is partial and in-frame only. The sample holds about 120,000 clones, 65% to 85% seen once. The sample consisted of peripheral blood. Every receptor here comes from a man between 50 and 59 years old with acute or convalescent COVID-19.

This clone was observed a single time. CDR3 region: CASSPGTGVSYEQYV. In DNA, the CDR3 is TGTGCCAGCAGTCCCGGGACAGGGGTCTCCTACGAGCAGTACGTC. J is TRBJ2-7 and V is TRBV11-2, with 10 nucleotides matching TRBD1. After removal of 6 bases from V and 0 bases from J, the junction contained 5 bases not matched to a gene. This CDR3 spans 15 amino acids. Germline loops: CDR1 SGHAT, CDR2 FQNNGV.

The genes are TRBV14 and TRBJ1-1; D might be TRBD1 (6 bases). Germline CDR1 is SGHDN and CDR2 is FVKESK. CDR3 length: 15 residues. With 0 bases removed from V and 4 bases from J, the gap between germline ends came to 12 bases. The CDR3 spells CASSQDPGQFTEAFF. As DNA, the CDR3 is TGTGCCAGCAGCCAAGATCCCGGACAGTTCACTGAAGCTTTCTTT.

CDR3 region: CASRDPGLAGYEQYF. In DNA form, the CDR3 reads TGTGCCAGCAGAGATCCGGGACTAGCGGGCTACGAGCAGTACTTC. V usage is TRBV6-5 and J usage is TRBJ2-7; 12 positions agree with TRBD2. The CDR3 spans 15 residues. V trimming: 6 bases; J trimming: 3 bases; junction bases outside the gene matches: 6. The germline V gene encodes CDR1 MNHEY and CDR2 SVGAGI.

This sequence joins TRBV9 and TRBJ1-3; no reliable D call. The V end was cut by 2 bases, the J end by 8 bases, with 14 bases between. Germline lookup yields CDR1 SGDLS and CDR2 YYNGEE. CDR3 length: 14 residues. The CDR3 DNA reads as TGTGCCAGCAGCGTTCAGGTATCCCAGGACACCATATATTTT. It is translated as CASSVQVSQDTIYF. Based on the CDR3 plus reference TRBV9 and TRBJ1-3, the full variable domain is DSGVTQTPKHLITATGQRVTLRCSPRSGDLSVYWYQQSLDQGLQFLIQYYNGEERAKGNILERFSAQQFPDLHSELNLSSLELGDSALYFCASSVQVSQDTIYFGEGSWLTVV.

The chain uses TRBV30 and TRBJ2-1; the match to TRBD2 covers 12 bases. With 2 bases clipped from V and 7 bases from J, the junction kept 6 bases outside the gene matches. CDR1 GTSNPN and CDR2 SVGIG come from the germline V gene (reference sequence). The CDR3 spans 15 residues. CDR3 region: CAWSTPSGGANEQFF. The CDR3 DNA follows: TGTGCCTGGAGTACGCCTAGCGGGGGGGCAAATGAGCAGTTCTTC.

The gene calls are TRBV7-8 and TRBJ1-2; D remains ambiguous. The CDR3 spans 13 residues. The germline V gene has CDR1 SGHVS and CDR2 FQNEAQ. The V end was cut by 5 bases, the J end by 8 bases, with 15 bases between. The CDR3 DNA is TGTGCCAGCAGCCCGATGACAACCCAGGGCTACACCTTC. Its translation: CASSPMTTQGYTF. Filled out from reference TRBV7-8 and TRBJ1-2, the complete variable domain reads GAGVSQSPRYKVAKRGQDVALRCDPISGHVSLFWYQQALGQGPEFLTYFQNEAQLDKSGLPSDRFFAERPEGSVSTLKIQRTQQEDSAVYLCASSPMTTQGYTFGSGTRLTVV.

The genes are TRBV3-1 (or the pseudogene TRBV3-2) and TRBJ1-1, with D perhaps TRBD1 (5 bases). CDR3 length: 14 amino acids. V was pared by 6 bases and J by 0 bases, with 11 bases between. Germline V gene sequence: CDR1 LGHDT, CDR2 YNNKEL (reference sequence). The CDR3 sequence: CASRPTEMNTEAFF. The CDR3 coding sequence is TGTGCCAGCAGACCGACAGAAATGAACACTGAAGCTTTCTTT.

This chain uses TRBV4-1 with TRBJ1-3; D might be TRBD1 (6 bases). CDR1 is MGHRA, CDR2 YSYEKL, per germline. Trimming pared 4 bases from V and 3 bases from J, leaving 22 bases between. This CDR3 is built from 18 residues. As DNA, the CDR3 is TGCGCCAGCAGCCTCCCACAGGGTTGGGATCTTCTTGGAAACACCATATATTTT. It yields the protein CASSLPQGWDLLGNTIYF.

This clone was seen only once. The V gene is TRBV27, the J gene TRBJ1-2, with TRBD1 as a possible D gene (5 bases). The V gene lost 0 bases and the J gene lost 7 bases, with 18 bases spanning the gap. The germline CDR1 and CDR2 sequences are MNHEY and SMNVEV (reference sequence). The CDR3 spans 16 residues. As DNA, the CDR3 is TGTGCCAGCAGTTTATCGGGGGGTCAGCTCCTCCGTGGCTACACCTTC. Translation gives CASSLSGGQLLRGYTF.

The chain employs TRBV27 and TRBJ1-2, with D tentatively TRBD1 (6 bases). The germline V gene encodes CDR1 MNHEY and CDR2 SMNVEV (reference sequence). The V and J ends lost 2 bases and 0 bases respectively, with 10 bases between them. The CDR3 covers 15 residues. The CDR3 here is CASSLTGRANYGYTF. CDR3 nucleotides: TGTGCCAGCAGTTTAACAGGGCGAGCTAACTATGGCTACACCTTC.

Note on this clone: The same CDR3 arises from other DNA sequences in this sample as well. This chain links TRBV19 with TRBJ2-3; 11 nucleotides agree with TRBD2. Germline V CDR1 and CDR2: LNHDA, SQIVND (reference sequence). This CDR3 is 15 amino acids long. Germline trimming cut 6 bases from V and 0 bases from J; bases unmatched to any gene: 2. CDR3 in amino acids: CASRVAGGSTDTQYF. The CDR3 region has the DNA TGTGCCAGTAGGGTAGCGGGGGGGAGCACAGATACGCAGTATTTT. Filled out from reference TRBV19 and TRBJ2-3, the complete variable domain reads DGGITQSPKYLFRKEGQNVTLSCEQNLNHDAMYWYRQDPGQGLRLIYYSQIVNDFQKGDIAEGYSVSREKKESFPLTVTSAQKNPTAFYLCASRVAGGSTDTQYFGPGTRLTVL.

This clone was observed a handful of times. The V gene is TRBV9, the J gene TRBJ1-2; D is possibly TRBD1 (5 bases). V lost 0 bases, J lost 3 bases, and 15 bases lay in between. The CDR3 runs to 16 residues. Germline lookup yields CDR1 SGDLS and CDR2 YYNGEE. Written as DNA, the CDR3 is TGTGCCAGCAGCGTAGGTTCTGGCAGGGCGGACTATGGCTACACCTTC. This encodes CASSVGSGRADYGYTF. Looking up the rest from reference TRBV9 and TRBJ1-2 gives the full variable domain: DSGVTQTPKHLITATGQRVTLRCSPRSGDLSVYWYQQSLDQGLQFLIQYYNGEERAKGNILERFSAQQFPDLHSELNLSSLELGDSALYFCASSVGSGRADYGYTFGSGTRLTVV.

CDR3 sequence reads: CASSQGTPNNEQFF. CDR3 DNA sequence: TGTGCCAGCAGCCAAGGGACTCCAAACAATGAGCAGTTCTTC. This rearrangement joins TRBV3-1 (or the pseudogene TRBV3-2) to TRBJ2-1; TRBD2 might be the D (5 bases). This CDR3 region has 14 residues. V was shortened by 1 base and J by 5 bases, with 9 bases between the two germline ends. The germline V gene encodes CDR1 LGHDT and CDR2 YNNKEL (reference sequence).

J is TRBJ2-7 and V is TRBV30, with 8 bases lining up with TRBD1. Germline CDR1 and CDR2: GTSNPN and SVGIG (reference sequence). This CDR3 contains 14 residues. V gave up 8 bases and J gave up 3 bases; unmatched junction bases: 12. The CDR3 sequence is CAGTRGRVVYEQYF. Here the CDR3 DNA reads TGTGCCGGAACCAGGGGGCGCGTCGTCTACGAGCAGTACTTC.

The V and J genes are TRBV6-5 and TRBJ1-4, with 9 nucleotides matching TRBD1. After removal of 3 bases from V and 7 bases from J, the junction contained 6 bases not matched to a gene. The V gene's germline CDR1 is MNHEY and CDR2 SVGAGI. The CDR3 extends over 15 amino acids. This CDR3 is CASSYGQGNSEKLFF. The CDR3 DNA reads as TGTGCCAGCAGTTATGGACAGGGGAATAGTGAAAAACTGTTTTTT.

This clone turned up a few times. V gene TRBV2 combines with J gene TRBJ1-1; tentatively, D is TRBD1 (6 bases). The germline V gene encodes CDR1 SNHLY and CDR2 FYNNEI. Trimming left V 5 bases short and J 10 bases short, with 17 bases between. CDR3 length: 13 amino acids. CDR3 nucleotides: TGTGCCAGCAGTCCCCGGGGGGCAGGTACAGCTTTCTTT. Amino acid sequence: CASSPRGAGTAFF.

This clone was counted once. The V call is TRBV15, the J call TRBJ2-4, with D possibly TRBD2 on 5 matching bases. CDR3 size: 15 residues. Germline CDR1 is LNHNV and CDR2 is YYDKDF (reference sequence). Trimming left V 1 base short and J 7 bases short, with 14 bases between. CDR3 amino acids: CATSRVGRGENIQYF. The CDR3 nucleotides are TGTGCCACCAGCAGAGTAGGCCGGGGAGAGAACATTCAGTACTTC.

The chain is built from TRBV5-5 and TRBJ1-5; D unresolved. This CDR3 has 15 residues. V shed 6 bases and J shed 7 bases, with 20 bases lying between them. Germline CDR1 and CDR2: SGHKS and YYEKEE (reference sequence). The CDR3 nucleotides are TGTGCCAGCACCAAAGAGGGTCAGAATGGGCAGCCCCAGCATTTT. This codes for CASTKEGQNGQPQHF.

This chain joins TRBV29-1 and TRBJ1-2; a possible D gene is TRBD1 (5 bases). V was shortened by 6 bases and J by 0 bases, with 17 bases between the two germline ends. The CDR3 sequence is 15 residues long. Germline CDR1 SQVTM, CDR2 ANQGSEA. The CDR3 bases are TGCAGCGTCCCGAGACAGCGAGAGACTAACTATGGCTACACCTTC. Translating it yields CSVPRQRETNYGYTF. The full variable domain, in which reference TRBV29-1 and TRBJ1-2 provide the parts outside the CDR3, is SAVISQKPSRDICQRGTSLTIQCQVDSQVTMMFWYRQQPGQSLTLIATANQGSEATYESGFVIDKFPISRPNLTFSTLTVSNMSPEDSSIYLCSVPRQRETNYGYTFGSGTRLTVV.

The chain employs TRBV4-1 and TRBJ1-1; D is ambiguous. CDR3 length: 15 amino acids. The V end was cut by 0 bases, the J end by 5 bases, with 13 bases between. The germline gives CDR1 MGHRA, CDR2 YSYEKL. The CDR3 sequence is CASSQDTGRRTEAFF. CDR3 bases: TGCGCCAGCAGCCAAGATACGGGCAGGAGGACTGAAGCTTTCTTT.

The chain joins TRBV2 to TRBJ2-1, with D hard to call. This CDR3 has 14 residues. V lost 5 bases to trimming and J lost 9 bases, with 17 bases between them. The V gene's germline CDR1 is SNHLY and CDR2 FYNNEI. The DNA of the CDR3 is TGTGCCAGCAGTCCCAACCTTAGCCGGCCTGAGCAGTTCTTC. This translates into CASSPNLSRPEQFF.

The chain uses TRBV12-3 or TRBV12-4 and TRBJ1-3, with 7 positions matching TRBD1. V shed 6 bases, J shed 2 bases, and the junction held 1 base outside the gene matches. This CDR3 is 13 amino acids long. The CDR3 region is CASSGQAGNTIYF. In DNA form, the CDR3 reads TGTGCCAGCAGCGGACAGGCTGGAAACACCATATATTTT.

The gene calls are TRBV6-1 and TRBJ2-3; 10 nucleotides align to TRBD1. The germline gives CDR1 MNHNS, CDR2 SASEGT. The CDR3 extends over 16 amino acids. V lost 6 bases and J lost 1; bases outside the gene matches: 7. For the CDR3, the DNA is TGTGCCAGCAGAGAAACCGGGACAGGGGGCACAGATACGCAGTATTTT. It is translated as CASRETGTGGTDTQYF.

In the case of this clone: The sample holds other DNA sequences that translate to the same CDR3. V gene TRBV3-1 (or the pseudogene TRBV3-2) combines with J gene TRBJ1-3, with D tentatively TRBD1 (5 bases). The CDR3 runs 13 residues. Per the germline V gene, CDR1 is LGHDT and CDR2 is YNNKEL (reference sequence). The V gene lost 1 base and the J gene lost 7 bases, with 8 bases spanning the gap. Written as DNA, the CDR3 is TGTGCCAGCAGCCAAGGGCAGGGCAACACCATATATTTT. Protein: CASSQGQGNTIYF.

CDR3 sequence reads: CSVQPGQVIEAFF. The CDR3 DNA reads TGCAGCGTGCAACCGGGACAGGTTATTGAAGCTTTCTTT. The V and J genes are TRBV29-1 and TRBJ1-1, with TRBD1 matching 8 bases. The V gene's germline CDR1 is SQVTM and CDR2 ANQGSEA. V gave up 6 bases and J gave up 7 bases; unmatched junction bases: 10. This CDR3 is built from 13 residues.

This clone was counted only a few times. This sequence joins TRBV12-3 or TRBV12-4 and TRBJ1-2; no reliable D call. V was cut by 6 bases and J by 2 bases, with 10 bases left in between. There are 13 residues in the CDR3. The CDR3 region has the DNA TGTGCCAGCAGCACGACTCTAAACTATGGCTACACCTTC. As protein: CASSTTLNYGYTF.

V gene TRBV6-5 combines with J gene TRBJ2-1; TRBD2 agrees at 9 bases. CDR1 MNHEY and CDR2 SVGAGI come from the germline V gene. The CDR3 has 13 amino acids. Trimming took 3 bases from V and 9 from J; bases not matched to a gene: 3. CDR3 sequence reads: CASSYGTSSEQFF. CDR3 in DNA: TGTGCCAGCAGTTATGGGACTAGCAGTGAGCAGTTCTTC.

This sequence joins TRBV5-5 and TRBJ2-7; 7 bases agree with TRBD1. V trimming: 3 bases; J trimming: 6 bases; junction bases outside the gene matches: 6. CDR3 length equals 13 residues. Germline V CDR1 and CDR2: SGHKS, YYEKEE (reference sequence). Here the CDR3 reads CASSWLTGTEQYV. The CDR3 DNA sequence: TGTGCCAGCAGCTGGCTGACAGGGACCGAGCAGTACGTC.

This clone was counted between two and nine times. The V and J genes are TRBV6-5 and TRBJ1-1, with 10 nucleotides matching TRBD1. Germline V gene data show CDR1 as MNHEY and CDR2 as SVGAGI. The CDR3 length is 14 residues. The ends lost 4 bases at V and 4 bases at J; junction bases unmatched: 3. CDR3 in DNA: TGTGCCAGCAGTTTTGGACAGGGGGGCACTGAAGCTTTCTTT. It yields the protein CASSFGQGGTEAFF.

The chain has TRBV9 and TRBJ2-3; 8 positions match TRBD1. Trimming took 0 bases from V and 1 from J; bases not matched to a gene: 7. This CDR3 region has 17 residues. CDR1 and CDR2 (germline): SGDLS, YYNGEE. CDR3 sequence: CASSVGRRDRRTDTQYF. The CDR3 nucleotides are TGTGCCAGCAGCGTAGGGAGGAGGGACAGGCGCACAGATACGCAGTATTTT.